Shown below are 22 T cell receptor beta chains from a single sample sequenced in a study of breast tumors, draining lymph nodes, adjacent tissues. The lymph nodes were axillary draining lymph nodes from breast cancer patients. In TCRdb, the multiplex PCR reads were re-called with MiXCR into one record per CDR3 protein. The table includes approximately 130,000 distinct CDR3 sequences, 21% detected once. The source material was axillary lymph node tissue. The receptor set was obtained from a female donor with breast cancer. Some clones in this sample may be carry-over from other donors' samples.

Regarding this clonotype: A much larger clone lies one base from this, so it may be a read error. The rearrangement uses TRBV30 and TRBJ2-5; D is ambiguous. The CDR3 totals 11 residues. The V end lost 2 bases, the J end lost 7 bases, and 8 bases lay between the germline ends. Germline loops: CDR1 GTSNPN, CDR2 SVGIG (reference sequence). The CDR3 coding sequence is TGTGCCTGGAGTTTTAAGGGGACCCAGTACTTC. Translated: CAWSFKGTQYF.

This clonotype was recorded many times. The chain joins TRBV30 to TRBJ2-7; 9 nucleotides match TRBD1. The CDR3 length is 13 residues. CDR1 and CDR2 (germline): GTSNPN, SVGIG (reference sequence). V was pared by 1 base and J by 6 bases, with 4 bases of the junction left unmatched. The CDR3 here is CAWSGGDRVEQYF. Written as DNA, the CDR3 is TGTGCCTGGAGTGGGGGGGACAGGGTCGAGCAGTACTTC.

V is TRBV2 and J is TRBJ1-3; 8 nucleotides agree with TRBD1. CDR3 length: 19 residues. Unmatched junction bases numbered 29, after V lost 11 bases and J lost 8 bases. Germline CDR1 reads SNHLY; CDR2 reads FYNNEI. CDR3 residues: CAVPPLPLDRVVFVDTIYF. In DNA, the CDR3 is TGTGCCGTCCCGCCTCTTCCACTGGACAGGGTAGTCTTTGTGGACACCATATATTTT.

Concerning this clonotype itself: One base away lies a much larger clone, so this may be a sequencing read error. The CDR3 loop is CASSFTSSGANVPTF. DNA for the CDR3: TGTGCCAGCAGCTTCACAAGCTCTGGGGCCAACGTCCCGACTTTC. The chain couples TRBV7-3 to TRBJ2-6, with D possibly TRBD1 on 5 matching bases. The germline gives CDR1 SGHTA, CDR2 FQGTGA. The CDR3 extends over 15 amino acids.

Ten or more counts support this clonotype. The rearrangement links TRBV27 to TRBJ2-7; D uncertain. Germline assignment: CDR1 MNHEY and CDR2 SMNVEV (reference sequence). Trimming shortened V by 2 bases and J by 0 bases, and 8 bases separated the two germline ends. CDR3 length: 14 residues. CDR3 residues: CASSLTPLSYEQYF. Written as DNA, the CDR3 is TGTGCCAGCAGTTTAACCCCCCTCTCCTACGAGCAGTACTTC.

The table lists this clonotype with many counts. V gene TRBV5-8 combines with J gene TRBJ1-5, with a tentative D call TRBD1 (5 bases). This CDR3 is built from 16 residues. The V gene's germline CDR1 is SGHTS and CDR2 YDEGEE. Trimming stripped 5 bases from V and 2 bases from J, with 17 bases between. DNA of the CDR3: TGTGCCAGCAGTCCATTTTTGGGGGTTGGCAATCAGCCCCAGCATTTT. Translating gives CASSPFLGVGNQPQHF.

This clonotype came up a few times. The chain carries TRBV28 and TRBJ1-5; D is uncertain. Trimming stripped 7 bases from V and 4 bases from J, with 8 bases between. Germline V CDR1 and CDR2: MDHEN, SYDVKM. This CDR3 region has 12 residues. Here the CDR3 reads CASTILNQPQHF. CDR3 bases: TGTGCCAGCACCATACTTAATCAGCCCCAGCATTTT.

This clonotype was recorded at least ten times. The chain joins TRBV24-1 to TRBJ2-3; the D gene is possibly TRBD2 (6 bases). Germline V CDR1 and CDR2: KGHDR, SFDVKD. Trimming pared 4 bases from V and 4 bases from J, leaving 14 bases between. CDR3 length: 15 amino acids. CDR3 coding DNA: TGTGCCACCAGTGACTCCGGGGGAATCTCAGATACGCAGTATTTT. It translates to CATSDSGGISDTQYF.

In its sample, this clonotype was seen many times. V is TRBV2 and J is TRBJ2-5, with D uncertain. Looked up from germline, CDR1 is SNHLY and CDR2 is FYNNEI. Trimming removed 2 bases from V and 4 bases from J, with 2 bases in between. This CDR3 is built from 11 residues. The CDR3 DNA reads TGTGCCAGCAGTGAACTAGAGACCCAGTACTTC. This codes for CASSELETQYF. Variable domain in full (rest from reference TRBV2 and TRBJ2-5): EPEVTQTPSHQVTQMGQEVILRCVPISNHLYFYWYRQILGQKVEFLVSFYNNEISEKSEIFDDQFSVERPDGSNFTLKIRSTKLEDSAMYFCASSELETQYFGPGTRLLVL.

This clonotype has ten or more counts. CDR3 loop: CATSDGSLYGYTF. The CDR3 region has the DNA TGTGCCACCAGTGACGGGTCTCTCTATGGCTACACCTTC. This chain connects TRBV24-1 to TRBJ1-2; D remains unclear. CDR1 is KGHDR, CDR2 SFDVKD, per germline. V lost 4 bases, J lost 4 bases, and 9 bases lay in between. The CDR3 contains 13 residues.

This clonotype was seen repeatedly, ten times or more. The rearrangement uses TRBV6-1 and TRBJ1-3; no firm D call. The CDR3 has 16 residues. The V gene's germline CDR1 is MNHNS and CDR2 SASEGT. V lost 5 bases and J 4 bases, leaving 18 bases between the germline ends. Here the CDR3 reads CASSPYGVGAGNTIYF. Written as DNA, the CDR3 is TGTGCCAGCAGTCCCTACGGGGTCGGAGCCGGAAACACCATATATTTT.

The sample holds a few counts of this clonotype. V and J are TRBV11-2 and TRBJ1-5, with TRBD1 matching over 8 bases. After removal of 5 bases from V and 7 bases from J, the junction contained 10 bases not matched to a gene. The CDR3 has 15 residues. Germline loops: CDR1 SGHAT, CDR2 FQNNGV. The CDR3 here is CASSPGQGGRQPQHF. The CDR3 DNA sequence: TGTGCCAGCAGCCCCGGACAGGGCGGTCGGCAGCCCCAGCATTTT.

Ten or more counts support this clonotype. The rearrangement links TRBV12-3 or TRBV12-4 to TRBJ1-4; D is unclear. Trimming removed 1 base from V and 3 bases from J, with 9 bases in between. This CDR3 has 15 residues. The CDR3 DNA reads as TGTGCCAGCAGTTTAGACGGGTCCTCTAATGAAAAACTGTTTTTT. Translating it yields CASSLDGSSNEKLFF.

In its sample, this clonotype was seen a few times. The CDR3 reads CASSLAPDWTSGRAEPPETQYF. CDR3 DNA: TGCGCCAGCAGCTTGGCACCCGACTGGACTAGCGGGAGGGCCGAACCCCCAGAGACCCAGTACTTC. The chain carries TRBV5-1 and TRBJ2-5, with 15 bases aligning to TRBD2. This CDR3 region has 22 residues. Per the germline V gene, CDR1 is SGHRS and CDR2 is YFSETQ. V lost 0 bases, J lost 4 bases, and 19 bases stayed unmatched.

A word on this clonotype: One end of the junction does not line up with germline, which may come from a read error. The chain has TRBV20-1 and TRBJ1-2, with D maybe TRBD1 (6 bases). Germline V gives CDR1 DFQATT, CDR2 SNEGSKA (reference sequence). The CDR3 runs to 15 residues. The CDR3 sequence: CSARDSHRAGDGYIF. In DNA, the CDR3 is TGCAGTGCTAGAGATAGCCACAGGGCGGGCGACGGCTACATCTTC.

This clonotype was found many times. The chain uses TRBV6-5 and TRBJ2-7; 10 bases agree with TRBD2. Unmatched junction bases numbered 5, after V lost 5 bases and J lost 4 bases. CDR1 MNHEY and CDR2 SVGAGI come from the germline V gene. The CDR3 is made up of 14 amino acids. CDR3 coding DNA: TGTGCCAGCAGTCCCCTAGCGGGAGCTTACGAGCAGTACTTC. Encoded protein: CASSPLAGAYEQYF.

This clonotype was counted many times. The chain couples TRBV5-1 to TRBJ2-1; 12 positions agree with TRBD2. This CDR3 has 20 residues. Germline CDR1 SGHRS, CDR2 YFSETQ. Trimming removed 4 bases from V and 3 bases from J; junction bases left unmatched: 17. CDR3 bases: TGCGCCAGCAGCCCGGACGGACTAGCGGGAAGTGCGTTTTACTACAATGAGCAGTTCTTC. This gives the protein CASSPDGLAGSAFYYNEQFF.

In its sample, this clonotype was seen many times. This sequence joins TRBV19 and TRBJ1-4; tentatively, D is TRBD1 (6 bases). Germline V gene sequence: CDR1 LNHDA, CDR2 SQIVND (reference sequence). There are 15 residues in the CDR3. Trimming removed 5 bases from V and 8 bases from J, with 18 bases in between. The CDR3 DNA sequence: TGTGCCAGTAGTGTTCTGGGACACCTTGGGGAAAAACTGTTTTTT. It yields the protein CASSVLGHLGEKLFF.

Of note for this clonotype: A read error is possible here, since a much larger clone lies one base away. This chain links TRBV2 with TRBJ1-2; a weak D match, TRBD1 (5 bases). There are 13 residues in the CDR3. The germline V gene has CDR1 SNHLY and CDR2 FYNNEI. The CDR3 sequence: CASSRGVLDGCTF. Here the CDR3 DNA reads TGTGCCAGCTCGAGGGGTGTTTTAGATGGCTGCACCTTC.

The rearrangement uses TRBV3-1 and TRBJ2-1; tentatively, D is TRBD2 (5 bases). The CDR3 loop spans 12 amino acids. Per the germline V gene, CDR1 is LGHDT and CDR2 is YNNKEL (reference sequence). The germline V and J ends were trimmed by 5 bases and 10 bases, with 12 bases remaining between them. The CDR3 region is CASSARLREQFF. CDR3 in DNA: TGTGCCAGCAGCGCACGACTACGGGAGCAGTTCTTC.

At least ten counts were recorded for this clonotype. The CDR3 region is CATSSNTPRGLDTQYF. CDR3 nucleotides: TGTGCCACCAGCAGTAATACGCCCAGGGGGCTGGATACGCAGTATTTT. This chain joins TRBV15 and TRBJ2-3; TRBD1 aligns across 8 bases. In germline, CDR1 is LNHNV, CDR2 YYDKDF (reference sequence). The V and J ends lost 3 bases and 6 bases, in that order; junction bases with no gene match: 11. This CDR3 has 16 residues.

The table lists this clonotype with a few counts. This could be a read error, since a much larger clone is one nucleotide away. CDR3 DNA sequence: TGCGGTCAAGATAGGGGTGGAGAGACCCAGTACTTC. Encoded protein: CGQDRGGETQYF. This rearrangement joins TRBV20-1 to TRBJ2-5, with D tentatively TRBD1 (5 bases). Germline CDR1 and CDR2: DFQATT and SNEGSKA (reference sequence). The CDR3 length is 12 residues.